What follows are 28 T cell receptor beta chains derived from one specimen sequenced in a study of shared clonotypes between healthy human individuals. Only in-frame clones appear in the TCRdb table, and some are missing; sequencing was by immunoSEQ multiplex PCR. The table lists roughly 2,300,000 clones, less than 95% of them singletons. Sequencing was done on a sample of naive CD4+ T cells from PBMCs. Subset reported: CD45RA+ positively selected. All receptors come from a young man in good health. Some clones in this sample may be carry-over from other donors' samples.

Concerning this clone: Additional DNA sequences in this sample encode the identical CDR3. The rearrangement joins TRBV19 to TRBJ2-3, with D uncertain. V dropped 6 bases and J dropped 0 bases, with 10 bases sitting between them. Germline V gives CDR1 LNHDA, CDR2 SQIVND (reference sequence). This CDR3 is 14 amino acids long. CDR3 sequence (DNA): TGTGCCAGTAGCCCTACGACCAGCACAGATACGCAGTATTTT. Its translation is CASSPTTSTDTQYF.

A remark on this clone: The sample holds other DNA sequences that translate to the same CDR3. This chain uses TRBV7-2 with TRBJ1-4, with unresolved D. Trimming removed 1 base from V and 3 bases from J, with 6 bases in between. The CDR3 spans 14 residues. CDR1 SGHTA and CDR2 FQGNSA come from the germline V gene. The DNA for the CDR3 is TGTGCCAGCAGCTTAGGCGGTGCTAATGAAAAACTGTTTTTT. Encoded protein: CASSLGGANEKLFF.

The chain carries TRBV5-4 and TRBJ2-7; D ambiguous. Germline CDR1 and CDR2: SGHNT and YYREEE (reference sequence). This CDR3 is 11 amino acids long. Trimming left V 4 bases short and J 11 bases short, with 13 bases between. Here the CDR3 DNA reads TGTGCCAGCAGCCCCCAAGTCCGCGAGTACTTC. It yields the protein CASSPQVREYF.

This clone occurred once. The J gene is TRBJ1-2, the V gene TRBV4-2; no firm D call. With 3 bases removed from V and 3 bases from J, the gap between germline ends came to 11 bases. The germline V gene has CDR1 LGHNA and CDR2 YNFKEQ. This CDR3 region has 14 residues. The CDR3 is CASSQAMTDYGYTF. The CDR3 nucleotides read TGTGCCAGCAGCCAGGCTATGACGGACTATGGCTACACCTTC.

CDR3 DNA sequence: TGTGCCAGCAGTGAAGTGGGGGTCTCTGGAAACACCATATATTTT. It is translated as CASSEVGVSGNTIYF. The J gene is TRBJ1-3, the V gene TRBV6-1; perhaps TRBD1 as D (5 bases). Germline CDR1 is MNHNS and CDR2 is SASEGT. The CDR3 extends over 15 amino acids. The V end was cut by 1 base, the J end by 0 bases, with 7 bases between.

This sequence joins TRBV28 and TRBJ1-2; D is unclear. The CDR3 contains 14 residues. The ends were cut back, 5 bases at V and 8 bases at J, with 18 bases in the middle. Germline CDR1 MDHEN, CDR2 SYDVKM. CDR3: CASSLPTRERGYTF. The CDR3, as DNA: TGTGCCAGCAGTCTCCCGACGCGTGAAAGGGGCTACACCTTC.

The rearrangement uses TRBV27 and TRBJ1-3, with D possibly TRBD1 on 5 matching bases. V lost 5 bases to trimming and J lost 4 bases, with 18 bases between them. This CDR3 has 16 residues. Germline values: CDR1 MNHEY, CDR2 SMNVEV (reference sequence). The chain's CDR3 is CASSPSPRAGGNTIYF. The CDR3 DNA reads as TGTGCCAGCAGTCCGAGCCCCAGGGCGGGCGGAAACACCATATATTTT.

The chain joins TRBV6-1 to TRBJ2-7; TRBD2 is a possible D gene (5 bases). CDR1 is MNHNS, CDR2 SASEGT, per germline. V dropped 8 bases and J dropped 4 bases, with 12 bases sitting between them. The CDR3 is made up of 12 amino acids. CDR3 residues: CASSGGPYEQYF. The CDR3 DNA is TGTGCCAGCTCGGGCGGGCCGTACGAGCAGTACTTC.

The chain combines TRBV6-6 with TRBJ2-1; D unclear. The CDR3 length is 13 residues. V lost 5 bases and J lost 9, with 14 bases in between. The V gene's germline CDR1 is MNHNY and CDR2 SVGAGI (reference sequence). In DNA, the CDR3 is TGTGCCAGCAGTCAAATGCCGGGCAGTGAGCAGTTCTTC. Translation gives CASSQMPGSEQFF.

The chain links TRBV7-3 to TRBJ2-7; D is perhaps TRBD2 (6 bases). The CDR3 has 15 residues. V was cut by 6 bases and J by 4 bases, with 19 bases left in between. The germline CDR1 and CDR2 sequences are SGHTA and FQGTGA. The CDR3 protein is CASRRRGGQEYEQYF. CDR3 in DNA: TGTGCCAGCAGACGAAGGGGAGGCCAAGAGTACGAGCAGTACTTC.

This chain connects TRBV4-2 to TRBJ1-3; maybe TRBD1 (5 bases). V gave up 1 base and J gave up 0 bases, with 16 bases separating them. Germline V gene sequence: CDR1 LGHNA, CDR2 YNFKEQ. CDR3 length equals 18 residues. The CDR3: CASSQVWRTGASGNTIYF. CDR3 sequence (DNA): TGTGCCAGCAGCCAAGTTTGGCGGACTGGGGCCTCTGGAAACACCATATATTTT.

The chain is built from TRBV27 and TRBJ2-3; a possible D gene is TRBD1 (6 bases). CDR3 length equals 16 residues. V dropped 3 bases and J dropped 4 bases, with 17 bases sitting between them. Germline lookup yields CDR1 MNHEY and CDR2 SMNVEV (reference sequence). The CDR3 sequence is CASSFRVFGQSDTQYF. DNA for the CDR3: TGTGCCAGCAGTTTCCGCGTATTCGGACAGTCAGATACGCAGTATTTT.

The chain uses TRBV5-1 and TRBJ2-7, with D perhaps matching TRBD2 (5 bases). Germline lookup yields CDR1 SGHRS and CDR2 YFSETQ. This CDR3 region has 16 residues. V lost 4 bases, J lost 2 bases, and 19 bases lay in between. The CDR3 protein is CASSVSPGLSAYEQYF. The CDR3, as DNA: TGCGCCAGCAGCGTATCCCCCGGACTGAGCGCCTACGAGCAGTACTTC.

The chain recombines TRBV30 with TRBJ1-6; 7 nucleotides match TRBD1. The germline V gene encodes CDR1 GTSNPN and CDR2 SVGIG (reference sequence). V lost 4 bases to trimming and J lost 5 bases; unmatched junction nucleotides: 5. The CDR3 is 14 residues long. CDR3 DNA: TGTGCCTGGATCACGACAGGGAATAATTCACCCCTCCACTTT. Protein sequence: CAWITTGNNSPLHF.

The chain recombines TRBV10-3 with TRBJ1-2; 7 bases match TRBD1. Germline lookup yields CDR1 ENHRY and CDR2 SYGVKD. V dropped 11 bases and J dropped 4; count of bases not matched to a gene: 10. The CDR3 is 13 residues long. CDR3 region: CAARQGESYGYTF. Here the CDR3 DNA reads TGTGCCGCGCGACAGGGCGAAAGCTATGGCTACACCTTC.

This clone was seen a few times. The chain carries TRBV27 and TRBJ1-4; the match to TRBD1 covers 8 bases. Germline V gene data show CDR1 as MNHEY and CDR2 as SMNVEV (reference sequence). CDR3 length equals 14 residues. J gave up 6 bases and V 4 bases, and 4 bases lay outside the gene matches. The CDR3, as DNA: TGTGCCAGCAGTTCGAAGGACAGGGATGAAAAACTGTTTTTT. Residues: CASSSKDRDEKLFF.

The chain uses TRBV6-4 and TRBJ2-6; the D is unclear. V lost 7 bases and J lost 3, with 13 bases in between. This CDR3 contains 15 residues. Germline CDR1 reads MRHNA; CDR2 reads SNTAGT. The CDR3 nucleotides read TGTGCCAGCAAGCCCCCAGCGTTTGGGGCCAACGTCCTGACTTTC. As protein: CASKPPAFGANVLTF.

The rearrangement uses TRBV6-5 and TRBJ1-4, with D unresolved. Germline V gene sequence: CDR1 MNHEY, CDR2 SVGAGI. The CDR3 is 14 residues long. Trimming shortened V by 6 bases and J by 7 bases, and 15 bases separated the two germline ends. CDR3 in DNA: TGTGCCAGCAGGGACCAAAAATCTGGTGAAAAACTGTTTTTT. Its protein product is CASRDQKSGEKLFF.

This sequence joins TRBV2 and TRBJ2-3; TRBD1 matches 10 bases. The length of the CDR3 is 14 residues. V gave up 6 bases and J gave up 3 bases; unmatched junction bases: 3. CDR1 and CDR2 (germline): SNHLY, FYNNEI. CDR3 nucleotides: TGTGCCAGCAGGCGACAGGGGGCGACAGATACGCAGTATTTT. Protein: CASRRQGATDTQYF.

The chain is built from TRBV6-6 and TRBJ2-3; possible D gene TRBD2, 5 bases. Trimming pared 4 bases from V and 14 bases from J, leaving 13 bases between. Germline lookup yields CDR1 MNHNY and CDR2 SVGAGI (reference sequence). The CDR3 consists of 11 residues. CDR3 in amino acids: CASSLGSGLYF. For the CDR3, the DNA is TGTGCCAGCAGTTTAGGATCTGGACTGTATTTT.

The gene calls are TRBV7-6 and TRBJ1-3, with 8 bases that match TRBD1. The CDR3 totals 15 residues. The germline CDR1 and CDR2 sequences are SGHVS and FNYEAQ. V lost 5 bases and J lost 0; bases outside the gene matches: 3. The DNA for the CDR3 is TGTGCCAGCAGCCACGGACAGGGCTCTGGAAACACCATATATTTT. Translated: CASSHGQGSGNTIYF.

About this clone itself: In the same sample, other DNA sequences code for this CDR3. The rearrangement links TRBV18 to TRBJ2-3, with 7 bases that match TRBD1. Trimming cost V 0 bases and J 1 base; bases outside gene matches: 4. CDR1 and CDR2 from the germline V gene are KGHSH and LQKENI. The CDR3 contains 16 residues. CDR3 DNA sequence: TGTGCCAGCTCACCACCGGCAGGGGGAGGCACAGATACGCAGTATTTT. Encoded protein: CASSPPAGGGTDTQYF.

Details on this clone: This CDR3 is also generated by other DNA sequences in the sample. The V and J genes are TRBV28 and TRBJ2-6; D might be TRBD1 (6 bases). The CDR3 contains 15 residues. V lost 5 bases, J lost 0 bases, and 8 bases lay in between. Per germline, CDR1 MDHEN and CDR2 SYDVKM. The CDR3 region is CASSPRGSGANVLTF. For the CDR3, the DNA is TGTGCCAGCAGTCCCAGGGGCTCTGGGGCCAACGTCCTGACTTTC.

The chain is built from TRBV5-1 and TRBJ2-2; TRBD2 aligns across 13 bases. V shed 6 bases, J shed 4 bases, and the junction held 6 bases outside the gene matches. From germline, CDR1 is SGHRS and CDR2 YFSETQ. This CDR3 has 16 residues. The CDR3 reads CASTRTSGSGTGELFF. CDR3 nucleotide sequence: TGCGCCAGCACCAGGACTAGCGGGAGCGGCACCGGGGAGCTGTTTTTT.

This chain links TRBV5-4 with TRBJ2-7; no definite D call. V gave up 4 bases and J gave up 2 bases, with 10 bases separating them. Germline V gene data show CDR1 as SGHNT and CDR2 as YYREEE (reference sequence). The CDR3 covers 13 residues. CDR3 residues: CASSVDGTYEQYF. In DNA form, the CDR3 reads TGTGCCAGCAGCGTTGACGGAACCTACGAGCAGTACTTC.

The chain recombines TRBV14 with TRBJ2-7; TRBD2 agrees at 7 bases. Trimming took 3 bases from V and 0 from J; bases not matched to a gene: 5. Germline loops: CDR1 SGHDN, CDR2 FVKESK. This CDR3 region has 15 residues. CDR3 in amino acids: CASSQGTTSSYEQYF. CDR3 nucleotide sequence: TGTGCCAGCAGCCAGGGGACTACAAGCTCCTACGAGCAGTACTTC.

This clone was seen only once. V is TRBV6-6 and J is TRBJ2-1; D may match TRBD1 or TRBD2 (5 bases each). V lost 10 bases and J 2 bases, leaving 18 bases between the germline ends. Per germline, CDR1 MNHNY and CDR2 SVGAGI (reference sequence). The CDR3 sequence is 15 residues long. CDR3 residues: CATTLFGAAYNEQFF. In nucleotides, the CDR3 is TGTGCCACCACACTTTTCGGGGCGGCCTACAATGAGCAGTTCTTC.

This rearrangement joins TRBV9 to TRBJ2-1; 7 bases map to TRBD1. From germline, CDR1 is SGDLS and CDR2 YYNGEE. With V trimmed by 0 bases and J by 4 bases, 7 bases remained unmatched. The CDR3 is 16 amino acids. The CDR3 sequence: CASSVGPPTGYNEQFF. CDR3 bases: TGTGCCAGCAGCGTAGGGCCTCCGACAGGGTACAATGAGCAGTTCTTC.